This record covers a single T cell receptor (beta chain). What it binds is not known. This specimen belongs to a study of T cell responses to AZD1222 COVID-19 vaccine. Study results and limitations: Repertoires were obtained only post-peak T cell response.

The CDR3 is 16 residues long. The V and J ends lost 1 base and 6 bases respectively, with 16 bases between them. The germline V gene has CDR1 SEHNR and CDR2 FQNEAQ (reference sequence). Method: immunoSEQ multiplex PCR; TCRdb's copy keeps in-frame clones and lacks some. Here the sample spans some 50,000 clones, about 90% being singletons. The sequencing used peripheral blood, collected 28 days after the second AZD1222 dose. This TCR was recovered from an adult who received the AZD1222 COVID-19 vaccine. V usage is TRBV7-9 and J usage is TRBJ1-5; D unresolved. This chain's CDR3 is CASSLETGVPRQPQHF. The CDR3 coding sequence is TGTGCCAGCAGCTTAGAGACCGGGGTACCTCGTCAGCCCCAGCATTTT.